These T cell receptor beta chains were read from a single sample in a study of blood T cell repertoires in COVID-19. The assay was immunoSEQ multiplex PCR, and TCRdb's table has in-frame clones only and misses some. The sample carries around 300,000 clones, over 70% recorded once. Material for sequencing was PBMCs or T cells enriched from blood (not recorded which). Source of these receptors: a man younger than 45 who had recovered from COVID-19. Both conserved end residues are part of each CDR3. Each record gives: J gene, V gene, clone size, D gene, CDR3 protein, CDR3 DNA. The D gene is left open where the match is weak. Rows give clone size only sometimes, using once, few, many, or a class for an expanded clone.

j_call: TRBJ1-2; v_call: TRBV20-1; clone_size: .; d_call: .; cdr3_aa: CSAYENYGYTF; cdr3_nt: TGCAGTGCCTACGAGAACTATGGCTACACCTTC
j_call: TRBJ1-2; v_call: TRBV25-1; clone_size: .; d_call: .; cdr3_aa: CASSEFEGYTF; cdr3_nt: TGTGCCAGCAGTGAATTTGAGGGCTACACCTTC
j_call: TRBJ1-2; v_call: TRBV5-1; clone_size: .; d_call: TRBD1; cdr3_aa: CASSLDPLRQGPGGYTF; cdr3_nt: TGCGCCAGCAGCTTGGACCCACTTCGACAGGGACCTGGGGGCTACACCTTC
j_call: TRBJ2-5; v_call: TRBV19; clone_size: .; d_call: TRBD1; cdr3_aa: CASSPGQGETQYF; cdr3_nt: TGTGCCAGTAGTCCGGGACAGGGGGAGACCCAGTACTTC
j_call: TRBJ1-2; v_call: TRBV28; clone_size: .; d_call: TRBD1; cdr3_aa: CASSHLKLGQSYGYTF; cdr3_nt: TGTGCCAGCAGTCACCTTAAACTGGGACAGTCCTATGGCTACACCTTC
j_call: TRBJ1-3; v_call: TRBV20-1; clone_size: .; d_call: .; cdr3_aa: CSASAGGSGNTIYF; cdr3_nt: TGCAGTGCTAGTGCTGGGGGGTCTGGAAACACCATATATTTT
j_call: TRBJ2-7; v_call: TRBV30; clone_size: .; d_call: .; cdr3_aa: CAWTESYEQYF; cdr3_nt: TGTGCCTGGACAGAATCCTACGAGCAGTACTTC
j_call: TRBJ2-1; v_call: TRBV27; clone_size: .; d_call: .; cdr3_aa: CASSSGPGVPYNEQFF; cdr3_nt: TGTGCCAGCAGTTCTGGACCGGGGGTCCCCTACAATGAGCAGTTCTTC
j_call: TRBJ2-1; v_call: TRBV5-4; clone_size: few; d_call: TRBD2; cdr3_aa: CASRVEGGAGNEQFF; cdr3_nt: TGTGCCAGCAGGGTTGAGGGAGGGGCGGGTAATGAGCAGTTCTTC
j_call: TRBJ2-2; v_call: TRBV6-5; clone_size: .; d_call: TRBD1; cdr3_aa: CASSRGQGTTGELFF; cdr3_nt: TGTGCCAGCAGCCGGGGACAGGGTACCACCGGGGAGCTGTTTTTT
j_call: TRBJ1-4; v_call: TRBV5-1; clone_size: once; d_call: TRBD1; cdr3_aa: CASSLVGTGGGGEKLFF; cdr3_nt: TGCGCCAGCAGCTTGGTTGGTACAGGGGGCGGAGGTGAAAAACTGTTTTTT
j_call: TRBJ2-1; v_call: TRBV5-1; clone_size: .; d_call: TRBD1; cdr3_aa: CASRDRVSNEQFF; cdr3_nt: TGCGCCAGCAGGGACAGGGTATCCAATGAGCAGTTCTTC
j_call: TRBJ1-2; v_call: TRBV28; clone_size: few; d_call: .; cdr3_aa: CASKGHSNYGYTF; cdr3_nt: TGTGCCAGCAAGGGACACTCTAACTATGGCTACACCTTC
j_call: TRBJ2-5; v_call: TRBV5-1; clone_size: .; d_call: TRBD2; cdr3_aa: CASSLVTSGGQETQYF; cdr3_nt: TGCGCCAGCAGCTTGGTGACTAGCGGGGGACAAGAGACCCAGTACTTC
j_call: TRBJ1-6; v_call: TRBV30; clone_size: .; d_call: .; cdr3_aa: CAWRQDSYNSPLHF; cdr3_nt: TGTGCCTGGAGACAGGATTCCTATAATTCACCCCTCCACTTT
j_call: TRBJ1-6; v_call: TRBV27; clone_size: .; d_call: .; cdr3_aa: CASSLSQNSPLHF; cdr3_nt: TGTGCCAGCAGTTTATCCCAGAATTCACCCCTCCACTTT
j_call: TRBJ1-4; v_call: TRBV30; clone_size: .; d_call: TRBD1; cdr3_aa: CAWSRTGGEKLFF; cdr3_nt: TGTGCCTGGAGTCGGACAGGAGGAGAAAAACTGTTTTTT
j_call: TRBJ2-7; v_call: TRBV5-1; clone_size: .; d_call: TRBD2; cdr3_aa: CASSSLAGRNYEQYF; cdr3_nt: TGCGCCAGCAGCTCCCTAGCGGGGAGAAACTACGAGCAGTACTTC
j_call: TRBJ1-4; v_call: TRBV5-1; clone_size: .; d_call: .; cdr3_aa: CASSLEEAGNEKLFF; cdr3_nt: TGCGCCAGCAGCTTGGAAGAGGCTGGCAATGAAAAACTGTTTTTT
j_call: TRBJ2-5; v_call: TRBV2; clone_size: .; d_call: .; cdr3_aa: CASRQVQETQYF; cdr3_nt: TGTGCCAGTAGACAGGTACAAGAGACCCAGTACTTC
j_call: TRBJ1-5; v_call: TRBV21-1; clone_size: .; d_call: .; cdr3_aa: CASSKVYRGDLFGDQPQHF; cdr3_nt: TGTGCCAGCAGCAAAGTGTACAGGGGGGATTTATTCGGGGATCAGCCCCAGCATTTT
j_call: TRBJ1-2; v_call: TRBV27; clone_size: .; d_call: .; cdr3_aa: CASSRGSPVYGYTF; cdr3_nt: TGTGCCAGCAGTCGGGGGTCCCCGGTCTATGGCTACACCTTC
j_call: TRBJ1-3; v_call: TRBV3-1/TRBV3-2; clone_size: .; d_call: TRBD1; cdr3_aa: CASSAGTLDRAGNTIYF; cdr3_nt: TGTGCCAGCAGCGCCGGGACACTGGACAGGGCTGGAAACACCATATATTTT
j_call: TRBJ2-3; v_call: TRBV5-1; clone_size: .; d_call: .; cdr3_aa: CASSLAGVEFDGPTDTQYF; cdr3_nt: TGCGCCAGCAGCTTGGCAGGGGTCGAGTTCGATGGGCCCACAGATACGCAGTATTTT
j_call: TRBJ1-6; v_call: TRBV4-2; clone_size: .; d_call: TRBD1; cdr3_aa: CASSRGTGLSPLHF; cdr3_nt: TGTGCCAGCAGCCGAGGGACAGGGCTTTCACCCCTCCACTTT
j_call: TRBJ2-5; v_call: TRBV6-5; clone_size: .; d_call: TRBD1; cdr3_aa: CASRRTGGETQYF; cdr3_nt: TGTGCCAGCAGGAGGACAGGGGGTGAGACCCAGTACTTC
j_call: TRBJ1-2; v_call: TRBV2; clone_size: .; d_call: .; cdr3_aa: CASARDTSYGYTF; cdr3_nt: TGTGCCAGCGCCCGGGACACCTCCTATGGCTACACCTTC
j_call: TRBJ1-3; v_call: TRBV9; clone_size: .; d_call: .; cdr3_aa: CASSPNWAGSGNTIYF; cdr3_nt: TGTGCCAGCAGTCCTAATTGGGCAGGCTCTGGAAACACCATATATTTT
j_call: TRBJ2-1; v_call: TRBV6-4; clone_size: once; d_call: .; cdr3_aa: CASSGGGSINEQFF; cdr3_nt: TGTGCCAGCAGTGGCGGGGGCTCTATCAATGAGCAGTTCTTC
j_call: TRBJ2-7; v_call: TRBV7-9; clone_size: .; d_call: TRBD1; cdr3_aa: CASSLTGTGITYEQYF; cdr3_nt: TGTGCCAGCAGCTTAACAGGGACAGGGATCACCTACGAGCAGTACTTC
j_call: TRBJ1-5; v_call: TRBV27; clone_size: .; d_call: .; cdr3_aa: CASSLWAASNQPQHF; cdr3_nt: TGTGCCAGCAGTTTATGGGCAGCTAGCAATCAGCCCCAGCATTTT
j_call: TRBJ2-7; v_call: TRBV6-5; clone_size: .; d_call: .; cdr3_aa: CASAWADSSYEQYF; cdr3_nt: TGTGCCAGCGCCTGGGCCGACAGCTCCTACGAGCAGTACTTC
j_call: TRBJ1-1; v_call: TRBV5-1; clone_size: .; d_call: .; cdr3_aa: CASSLAEDATEAFF; cdr3_nt: TGCGCCAGCAGCTTGGCCGAGGATGCAACTGAAGCTTTCTTT
j_call: TRBJ2-1; v_call: TRBV18; clone_size: .; d_call: TRBD1; cdr3_aa: CASSPEDRGSNEQFF; cdr3_nt: TGTGCCAGCTCACCTGAAGACAGGGGGAGCAATGAGCAGTTCTTC
j_call: TRBJ2-7; v_call: TRBV7-2; clone_size: .; d_call: .; cdr3_aa: CASSPTRGNSYEQYF; cdr3_nt: TGTGCCAGCAGCCCCACGAGAGGGAACTCCTACGAGCAGTACTTC
j_call: TRBJ2-1; v_call: TRBV11-2; clone_size: .; d_call: TRBD2; cdr3_aa: CASSARGGINEQFF; cdr3_nt: TGTGCCAGCAGCGCACGCGGGGGAATCAATGAGCAGTTCTTC
j_call: TRBJ2-5; v_call: TRBV6-2/TRBV6-3; clone_size: few; d_call: TRBD2; cdr3_aa: CASSDPGLAGPQETQYF; cdr3_nt: TGTGCCAGCAGTGACCCGGGACTAGCGGGGCCACAAGAGACCCAGTACTTC
j_call: TRBJ1-2; v_call: TRBV14; clone_size: .; d_call: TRBD1; cdr3_aa: CASSQGQGNYGYTF; cdr3_nt: TGTGCCAGCAGCCAAGGACAGGGAAACTATGGCTACACCTTC
j_call: TRBJ2-3; v_call: TRBV7-3; clone_size: .; d_call: TRBD2; cdr3_aa: CASSLLAGTDTQYF; cdr3_nt: TGTGCCAGCAGCTTACTAGCGGGGACAGATACGCAGTATTTT
j_call: TRBJ1-2; v_call: TRBV12-3/TRBV12-4; clone_size: .; d_call: .; cdr3_aa: CASSWGVYGYTF; cdr3_nt: TGTGCCAGCAGTTGGGGGGTTTATGGCTACACCTTC